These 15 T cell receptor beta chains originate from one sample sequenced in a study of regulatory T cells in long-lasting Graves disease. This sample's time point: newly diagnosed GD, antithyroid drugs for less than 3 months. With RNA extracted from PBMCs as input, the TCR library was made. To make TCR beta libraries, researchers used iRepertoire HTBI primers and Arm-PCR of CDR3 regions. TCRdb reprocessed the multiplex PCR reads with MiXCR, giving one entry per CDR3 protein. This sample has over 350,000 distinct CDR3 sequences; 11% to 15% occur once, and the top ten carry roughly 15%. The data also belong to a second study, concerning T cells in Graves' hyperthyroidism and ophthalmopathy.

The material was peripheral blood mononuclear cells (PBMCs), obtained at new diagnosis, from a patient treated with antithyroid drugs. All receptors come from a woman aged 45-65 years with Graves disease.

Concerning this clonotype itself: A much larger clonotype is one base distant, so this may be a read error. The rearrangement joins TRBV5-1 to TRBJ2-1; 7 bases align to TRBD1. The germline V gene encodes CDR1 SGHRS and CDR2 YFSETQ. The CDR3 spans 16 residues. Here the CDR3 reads CASSRGARQGYNEQLF. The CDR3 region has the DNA TGCGCCAGCAGCCGAGGGGCCCGACAGGGCTACAATGAGCAGCTCTTC.

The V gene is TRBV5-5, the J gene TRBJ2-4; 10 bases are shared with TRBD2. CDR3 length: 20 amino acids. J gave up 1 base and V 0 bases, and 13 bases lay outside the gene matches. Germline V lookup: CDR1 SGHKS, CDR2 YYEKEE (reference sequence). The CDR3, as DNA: TGTGCCAGCAGCTTGGTCGGAGTAGCGGGAGGAAGTGTTGCCAAAAACATTCAGTACTTC. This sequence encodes CASSLVGVAGGSVAKNIQYF. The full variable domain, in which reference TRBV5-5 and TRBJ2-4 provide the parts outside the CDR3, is DAGVTQSPTHLIKTRGQQVTLRCSPISGHKSVSWYQQVLGQGPQFIFQYYEKEERGRGNFPDRFSARQFPNYSSELNVNALLLGDSALYLCASSLVGVAGGSVAKNIQYFGAGTRLSVL.

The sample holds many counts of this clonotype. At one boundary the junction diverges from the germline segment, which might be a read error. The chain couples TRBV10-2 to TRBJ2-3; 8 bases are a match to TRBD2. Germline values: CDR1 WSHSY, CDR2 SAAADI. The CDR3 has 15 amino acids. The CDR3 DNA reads TGCGCCAGCAGTAGGGGACTAGAGGGCACGGATACGCAGTATTTT. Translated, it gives CASSRGLEGTDTQYF.

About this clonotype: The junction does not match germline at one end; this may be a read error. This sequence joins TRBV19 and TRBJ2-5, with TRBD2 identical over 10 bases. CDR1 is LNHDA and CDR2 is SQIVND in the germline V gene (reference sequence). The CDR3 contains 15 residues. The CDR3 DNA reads TGTGCCAGTAGTATCGCTAGCGGGAGAGGAGAGGCCCAGTACTTC. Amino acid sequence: CASSIASGRGEAQYF.

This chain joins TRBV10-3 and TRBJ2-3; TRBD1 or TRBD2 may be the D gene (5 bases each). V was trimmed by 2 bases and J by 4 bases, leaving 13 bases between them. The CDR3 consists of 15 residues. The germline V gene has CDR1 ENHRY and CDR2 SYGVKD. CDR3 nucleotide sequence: TGTGCCATCAGTGAGCAACGGGGCCGCGCAGATACGCAGTATTTT. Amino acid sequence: CAISEQRGRADTQYF.

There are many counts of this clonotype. As DNA, the CDR3 is TGCGCCAGCAGGAACCCGGGACTAGCGGGAGGGAGCTCCTACAATGAGCAGTTCTTC. Protein sequence: CASRNPGLAGGSSYNEQFF. This chain links TRBV5-1 with TRBJ2-1, with 16 bases lining up with TRBD2. The CDR3 length is 19 residues. V gave up 5 bases and J gave up 0 bases; unmatched junction bases: 8. Germline V gives CDR1 SGHRS, CDR2 YFSETQ.

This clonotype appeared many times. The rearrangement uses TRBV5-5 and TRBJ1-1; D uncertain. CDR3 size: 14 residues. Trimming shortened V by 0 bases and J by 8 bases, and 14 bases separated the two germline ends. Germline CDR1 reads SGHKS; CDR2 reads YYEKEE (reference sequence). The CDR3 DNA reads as TGTGCCAGCAGCTTGGGAGGGCCCCTCAGGGAAGCTTTCTTT. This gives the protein CASSLGGPLREAFF.

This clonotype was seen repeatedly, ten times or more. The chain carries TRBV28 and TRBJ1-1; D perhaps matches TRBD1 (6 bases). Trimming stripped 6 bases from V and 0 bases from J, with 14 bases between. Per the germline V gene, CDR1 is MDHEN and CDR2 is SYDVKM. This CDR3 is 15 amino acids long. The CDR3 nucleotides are TGTGCCAGCAGGAGGGACGGACAGCTGAACACTGAAGCTTTCTTT. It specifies CASRRDGQLNTEAFF.

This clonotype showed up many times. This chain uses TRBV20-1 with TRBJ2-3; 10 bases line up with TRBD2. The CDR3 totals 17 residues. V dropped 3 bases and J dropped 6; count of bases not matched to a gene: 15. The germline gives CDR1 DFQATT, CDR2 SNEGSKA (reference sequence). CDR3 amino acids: CSASPLRASGSVDTQYF. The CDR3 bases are TGCAGTGCTAGCCCGCTCAGGGCTAGCGGGAGCGTGGATACGCAGTATTTT.

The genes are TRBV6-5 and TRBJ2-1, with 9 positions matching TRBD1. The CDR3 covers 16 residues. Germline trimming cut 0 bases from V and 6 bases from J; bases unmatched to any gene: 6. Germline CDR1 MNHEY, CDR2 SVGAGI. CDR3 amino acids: CASSYSTGQGTNEQFF. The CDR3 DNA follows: TGTGCCAGCAGTTACTCGACGGGACAGGGAACCAATGAGCAGTTCTTC.

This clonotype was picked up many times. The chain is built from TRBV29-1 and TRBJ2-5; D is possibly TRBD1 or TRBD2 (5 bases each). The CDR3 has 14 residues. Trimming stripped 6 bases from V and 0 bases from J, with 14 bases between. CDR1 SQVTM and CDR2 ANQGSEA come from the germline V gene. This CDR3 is CSVGTDYNQETQYF. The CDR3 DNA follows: TGCAGCGTCGGGACCGACTACAACCAAGAGACCCAGTACTTC.

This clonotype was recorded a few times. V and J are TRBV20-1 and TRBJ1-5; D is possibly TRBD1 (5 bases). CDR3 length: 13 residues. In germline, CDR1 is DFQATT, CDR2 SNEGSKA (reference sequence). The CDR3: CSCGGNRDQPQHF. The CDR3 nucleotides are TGCAGCTGCGGGGGGAATAGGGATCAGCCCCAGCATTTT.

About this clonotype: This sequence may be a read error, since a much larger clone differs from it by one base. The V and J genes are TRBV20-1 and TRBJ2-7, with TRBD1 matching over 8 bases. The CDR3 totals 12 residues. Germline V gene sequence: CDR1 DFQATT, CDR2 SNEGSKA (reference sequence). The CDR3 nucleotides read TGCGGTGCTAGTAGGACAGGGAACGAGCAGTACTTC. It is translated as CGASRTGNEQYF.

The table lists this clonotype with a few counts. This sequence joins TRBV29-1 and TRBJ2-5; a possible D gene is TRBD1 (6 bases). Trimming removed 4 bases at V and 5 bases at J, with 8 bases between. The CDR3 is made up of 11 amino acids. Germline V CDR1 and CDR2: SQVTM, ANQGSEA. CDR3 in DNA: TGCAGCGTTGGCAGGGGTGAGACCCAGTACTTC. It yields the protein CSVGRGETQYF. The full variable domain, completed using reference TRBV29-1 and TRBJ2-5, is SAVISQKPSRDICQRGTSLTIQCQVDSQVTMMFWYRQQPGQSLTLIATANQGSEATYESGFVIDKFPISRPNLTFSTLTVSNMSPEDSSIYLCSVGRGETQYFGPGTRLLVL.

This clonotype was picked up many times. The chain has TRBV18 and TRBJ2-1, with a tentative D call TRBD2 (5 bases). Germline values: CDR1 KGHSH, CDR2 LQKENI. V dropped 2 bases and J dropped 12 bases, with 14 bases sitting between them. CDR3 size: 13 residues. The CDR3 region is CASSPWTTSGQFF. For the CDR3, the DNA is TGTGCCAGCTCACCATGGACCACAAGCGGGCAGTTCTTC.